One sample yielded the 17 T cell receptor beta chains listed below, sequenced in a study of cytomegalovirus exposure and HLA in healthy donors. PCR involved 60 Vbeta and 13 Jbeta primers. The repertoire was sequenced with immunoSEQ multiplex PCR; TCRdb's copy has only in-frame clones and lacks some. The sample includes about 120,000 clones, around 80% seen only once; the top ten take approximately 4.3%. Specimen: PBMCs. These receptors were obtained from a man aged 25 to 40 in good health and CMV-seropositive.

This clone has only a few counts. The chain links TRBV12-1 to TRBJ1-2; the table assigns TRBD1, which was not confirmed against the DNA. TRBV12-1 is marked as a pseudogene. The CDR3 is made up of 14 amino acids. This CDR3 is CASSFLTANYGYTF. The CDR3 nucleotides read TGTGCCAGCAGCTTTTTGACAGCCAACTATGGCTACACCTTC.

The CDR3 nucleotides read TGTGCCAGCAGTTTTATAGCGGCTACCTACAATGAGCAGTTCTTC. Protein sequence: CASSFIAATYNEQFF. V and J are TRBV28 and TRBJ2-1; D is possibly TRBD2 (6 bases). V shed 3 bases and J shed 2 bases, with 11 bases lying between them. The CDR3 runs to 15 residues. In germline, CDR1 is MDHEN, CDR2 SYDVKM.

The chain recombines TRBV5-1 with TRBJ2-1; 7 bases agree with TRBD2. This CDR3 comprises 16 residues. Germline loops: CDR1 SGHRS, CDR2 YFSETQ. V was clipped by 4 bases and J by 7 bases; unmatched bases: 14. The CDR3 loop reads CASSPPVAGVGNEQFF. As DNA, the CDR3 is TGCGCCAGCAGCCCACCGGTCGCGGGAGTGGGAAATGAGCAGTTCTTC.

The V gene is TRBV11-3, the J gene TRBJ1-1; a possible D gene is TRBD1 (5 bases). CDR3 size: 13 residues. CDR1 SGHNT and CDR2 YENEEA come from the germline V gene. The V gene lost 3 bases and the J gene lost 10 bases, with 15 bases spanning the gap. DNA of the CDR3: TGTGCCAGCAGCTTTTCGGGGGGGATGGGAGCTTTCTTT. It specifies CASSFSGGMGAFF.

The chain employs TRBV19 and TRBJ2-2; D may be TRBD1 (6 bases). Germline values: CDR1 LNHDA, CDR2 SQIVND (reference sequence). V was pared by 5 bases and J by 3 bases, with 13 bases between. The CDR3 has 15 residues. This CDR3 is CASSATGLYTGELFF. As DNA, the CDR3 is TGTGCCAGTAGTGCCACAGGGTTATACACCGGGGAGCTGTTTTTT.

The chain links TRBV6-5 to TRBJ2-7, with 8 bases fitting TRBD1. Trimming took 2 bases from V and 3 from J; bases not matched to a gene: 3. The CDR3 is 14 residues long. Germline CDR1 and CDR2: MNHEY and SVGAGI. This CDR3 is CASSYQDRDYEQYF. In DNA, the CDR3 is TGTGCCAGCAGTTACCAGGACAGGGACTACGAGCAGTACTTC.

CDR3 in amino acids: CAWSVMAGGSEAFF. DNA for the CDR3: TGTGCCTGGAGTGTAATGGCAGGGGGGAGTGAAGCTTTCTTT. This sequence joins TRBV30 and TRBJ1-1; 7 bases line up with TRBD1. With V trimmed by 0 bases and J by 7 bases, 8 bases remained unmatched. CDR3 length equals 14 residues. CDR1 GTSNPN and CDR2 SVGIG come from the germline V gene (reference sequence).

This clone has more than one count but fewer than ten. The chain uses TRBV7-2 and TRBJ2-3; D ambiguous. Germline V gives CDR1 SGHTA, CDR2 FQGNSA. V was pared by 4 bases and J by 3 bases, with 8 bases between. CDR3 length: 13 amino acids. The CDR3 DNA is TGTGCCAGCAGCTCGTCCCGTACAGATACGCAGTATTTT. It yields the protein CASSSSRTDTQYF.

The rearrangement links TRBV7-3 to TRBJ2-7; TRBD2 matches at 7 bases. V shed 5 bases and J 4 bases; nucleotides not matched to a gene: 11. The CDR3 contains 15 residues. Germline-derived CDR1 and CDR2 are SGHTA and FQGTGA. CDR3 DNA sequence: TGTGCCAGCAGCCTAGGGGTAGGGGAGGGGTACGAGCAGTACTTC. Its protein is CASSLGVGEGYEQYF.

The gene calls are TRBV7-6 and TRBJ2-3; 14 positions agree with TRBD2. Trimming took 5 bases from V and 3 from J; bases not matched to a gene: 4. Germline V gene sequence: CDR1 SGHVS, CDR2 FNYEAQ. CDR3 length: 16 residues. CDR3 bases: TGTGCCAGCAGCCCTGGGACTAGCGGGGGAACAGATACGCAGTATTTT. Its translation: CASSPGTSGGTDTQYF.

The chain links TRBV5-8 to TRBJ2-3; D is undetermined. The V and J ends lost 2 bases and 3 bases respectively, with 7 bases between them. The CDR3 is 13 residues long. Germline CDR1 and CDR2: SGHTS and YDEGEE. This CDR3 is CASSFYRTDTQYF. In DNA form, the CDR3 reads TGTGCCAGCAGCTTTTACCGGACAGATACGCAGTATTTT.

This clone was detected once. The chain couples TRBV14 to TRBJ1-3; the match to TRBD1 covers 7 bases. J gave up 0 bases and V 7 bases, and 3 bases lay outside the gene matches. In germline, CDR1 is SGHDN, CDR2 FVKESK. CDR3 length equals 14 residues. CDR3 sequence: CASKGGLSGNTIYF. CDR3 DNA: TGTGCCAGCAAAGGGGGCCTCTCTGGAAACACCATATATTTT.

This clone was picked up a small number of times. V and J are TRBV5-4 and TRBJ2-2; TRBD2 aligns across 16 bases. CDR3 length: 16 residues. CDR1 and CDR2 (germline): SGHNT, YYREEE (reference sequence). Trimming removed 4 bases from V and 6 bases from J; junction bases left unmatched: 3. This CDR3 reads CASSPGLAGGPGELFF. The CDR3 DNA reads as TGTGCCAGCAGCCCGGGACTAGCGGGAGGGCCCGGGGAGCTGTTTTTT.

This chain joins TRBV30 and TRBJ1-4, with D uncertain. V was shortened by 3 bases and J by 4 bases, with 15 bases between the two germline ends. Germline CDR1 GTSNPN, CDR2 SVGIG (reference sequence). The CDR3 is 15 amino acids. The CDR3 here is CAWSATDYINEKLFF. CDR3 DNA: TGTGCCTGGAGCGCTACGGACTACATTAATGAAAAACTGTTTTTT.

This clone has only a few counts. The chain couples TRBV9 to TRBJ1-1, with 8 nucleotides matching TRBD1. With V trimmed by 3 bases and J by 4 bases, 8 bases remained unmatched. The CDR3 has 15 amino acids. Germline CDR1 reads SGDLS; CDR2 reads YYNGEE. For the CDR3, the DNA is TGTGCCAGCAGCGCGACAGGGGTTTTGGCCACTGAAGCTTTCTTT. Translating gives CASSATGVLATEAFF. Supplemented by reference TRBV9 and TRBJ1-1, the full variable domain reads DSGVTQTPKHLITATGQRVTLRCSPRSGDLSVYWYQQSLDQGLQFLIQYYNGEERAKGNILERFSAQQFPDLHSELNLSSLELGDSALYFCASSATGVLATEAFFGQGTRLTVV.

The genes are TRBV4-3 and TRBJ2-2, with TRBD1 identical over 9 bases. Germline trimming cut 0 bases from V and 4 bases from J; bases unmatched to any gene: 9. Germline V gene data show CDR1 as LGHNA and CDR2 as YSLEER. This CDR3 contains 18 residues. The CDR3 DNA follows: TGCGCCAGCAGCCAAGACCCTGGGACAGGGTCTAGCACCGGGGAGCTGTTTTTT. Its translation: CASSQDPGTGSSTGELFF.

The DNA of the CDR3 is TGCGCCAGCAGCCAAGAACAGGGGACCGGGGAGCTGTTTTTT. This encodes CASSQEQGTGELFF. The rearrangement links TRBV4-1 to TRBJ2-2, with 7 bases aligning to TRBD1. Trimming removed 0 bases from V and 5 bases from J; junction bases left unmatched: 0. Per germline, CDR1 MGHRA and CDR2 YSYEKL. This CDR3 has 14 residues.